The rows below give T cell receptor beta chains drawn from one sample of a study of cytomegalovirus exposure and HLA in healthy donors. The method was immunoSEQ multiplex PCR; TCRdb's version includes in-frame clones alone and lacks a portion of them. The sample has 55,000 to 70,000 clones, around 83% seen once. The sequenced sample was PBMCs. The receptors were sampled from a human donor in good health. Each CDR3 is given with its conserved first and last residue. A D gene is named only where the DNA matches it firmly. Part of the rows lack a size; the others show once, few, many or a class for expanded clones.

.	TRBD2	TRBJ2-7	TRBV6-1	TGTGCCAGCAGTGCTAGCGGGGCAGACTACGAGCAGTACTTC	CASSASGADYEQYF
.	.	TRBJ2-1	TRBV10-3	TGTGCCATCAGTGAGTCGGGGCAAGGGTACAATGAGCAGTTCTTC	CAISESGQGYNEQFF
.	TRBD1	TRBJ2-3	TRBV2	TGTGCCAGCACCGCTCGAAGGACAGGGGTTCAGAGAGATACGCAGTATTTT	CASTARRTGVQRDTQYF
.	.	TRBJ2-7	TRBV2	TGTGCCATCAACAGGGACTACGAGCAGTACTTC	CAINRDYEQYF
once	.	TRBJ2-6	TRBV28	TGTGCCAGCAGTTTGCGTCGGGGGTTTGTGTCTGGGGCCAACGTCCTGACTTTC	CASSLRRGFVSGANVLTF
.	.	TRBJ1-1	TRBV19	TGTGCCAGTAGTAACATCCAGAACACTGAAGCTTTCTTT	CASSNIQNTEAFF
.	TRBD2	TRBJ2-7	TRBV6-1	TGTGCCAGCAGTGTCCATCTAGCGGGAGGGTCCTACGAGCAGTACTTC	CASSVHLAGGSYEQYF
.	.	TRBJ2-7	TRBV6-5	TGTGCCAGCAGTTACTCTCCGGACGGGACCTACGAGCAGTACTTC	CASSYSPDGTYEQYF
.	TRBD2	TRBJ2-1	TRBV19	TGTGCCAGTAGTACTCCGACTAGCGGAAACTACAATGAGCAGTTCTTC	CASSTPTSGNYNEQFF
once	TRBD2	TRBJ2-7	TRBV28	TGTGCCAGCAGCCTGGAAGGGACTAGCGGAGGTTACTACGAGCAGTACTTC	CASSLEGTSGGYYEQYF
.	.	TRBJ2-7	TRBV6-5	TGTGCCAGCAGTTACCCACAGGCCTACGAGCAGTACTTC	CASSYPQAYEQYF
.	.	TRBJ2-3	TRBV6-1	TGTGCCAGCAGCCAACCGGGGGAATCGACAGATACGCAGTATTTT	CASSQPGESTDTQYF
.	.	TRBJ2-7	TRBV12-5	TGTGCTAGTGGACCAGGGGGGACGTACGAGCAGTACTTC	CASGPGGTYEQYF
.	TRBD2	TRBJ2-7	TRBV5-1	TGCGCCAGCAGCAACAGACTAGCGGGGACCTACGAGCAGTACTTC	CASSNRLAGTYEQYF
few	TRBD1	TRBJ1-2	TRBV27	TGTGCCAGCAGTCCCCAAAGGGGGCGAACTCACTATGGCTACACCTTC	CASSPQRGRTHYGYTF
.	TRBD1	TRBJ2-7	TRBV4-3	TGCGCCAGCAGCCAAGTCGGACAGGGGTACCACGAGCAGTACTTC	CASSQVGQGYHEQYF
.	.	TRBJ1-5	TRBV6-1	TGTGCCAGCAGCCCAAACCCCCAGGGTCAGCCCCAGCATTTT	CASSPNPQGQPQHF
.	TRBD2	TRBJ2-5	TRBV10-3	TGTGCCATCAGTGACAGGGAGGGGGAGACCCAGTACTTC	CAISDREGETQYF
.	.	TRBJ1-1	TRBV9	TGTGCCAGCAGCGCAGGGACTGGGATTAACCATGAAGCTTTCTTT	CASSAGTGINHEAFF
.	TRBD1	TRBJ1-5	TRBV5-5	TGTGCCAGCAGCTCTAGGCCGGGACAGGCTAGCAATCAGCCCCAGCATTTT	CASSSRPGQASNQPQHF
.	TRBD1	TRBJ1-1	TRBV15	TGTGCCACCGGGACAGGAGTTCATAGGACTGAAGCTTTCTTT	CATGTGVHRTEAFF
.	TRBD2	TRBJ2-5	TRBV9	TGTGCCAGCAGCGTAGTGGCTAGCGGGGAAGAGACCCAGTACTTC	CASSVVASGEETQYF
.	TRBD2	TRBJ2-1	TRBV2	TGTGCCAGCACTACTGGACTAGCGGGAGGGCGGAATGAGCAGTTCTTC	CASTTGLAGGRNEQFF
.	.	TRBJ1-1	TRBV15	TGTGCCACCAGCAGGGGTCCTTGGCAGGGAACTGAAGCTTTCTTT	CATSRGPWQGTEAFF
.	.	TRBJ2-1	TRBV19	TGTGCCAGTAGTATAGTCAGGGGAGGGTCTTACAGGACTTACAATGAGCAGTTCTTC	CASSIVRGGSYRTYNEQFF
.	TRBD1	TRBJ2-5	TRBV25-1	TGTGCCAGCAGTGGGGTATGGGACAGACAAGAGACCCAGTACTTC	CASSGVWDRQETQYF
.	TRBD1	TRBJ2-7	TRBV5-5	TGTGCCAGCAGCCCGGGGACAGGGGTTTCCTACGAGCAGTACTTC	CASSPGTGVSYEQYF
.	TRBD2	TRBJ2-3	TRBV11-2	TGTGCCAGCAGCTTGGGGGGGATAAGCACAGATACGCAGTATTTT	CASSLGGISTDTQYF
.	TRBD1	TRBJ2-7	TRBV19	TGTGCCAGTAGTGCGGGACAGGGGGCCCCCGAGCAGTACTTC	CASSAGQGAPEQYF
.	TRBD1	TRBJ2-7	TRBV7-9	TGTGCCAGCAGCTCGAACCGGGACAGGGGGGTATACGAGCAGTACTTC	CASSSNRDRGVYEQYF
.	TRBD1	TRBJ1-1	TRBV7-2	TGTGCCAGCAGCTTAGCCGGACAGGGCGGGTGGACTGAAGCTTTCTTT	CASSLAGQGGWTEAFF
.	.	TRBJ2-1	TRBV19	TGTGCCAGTAGTATAGAGGACTACTCCTACAATGAGCAGTTCTTC	CASSIEDYSYNEQFF
few	TRBD2	TRBJ2-3	TRBV7-2	TGTGCCAGCAGCTTCCAGACTAGCGGGGGTGGAGATACGCAGTATTTT	CASSFQTSGGGDTQYF
.	.	TRBJ1-2	TRBV19	TGTGCCAGTAGTAGGGACTCCTCCTATGGCTACACCTTC	CASSRDSSYGYTF
.	TRBD1	TRBJ1-2	TRBV4-2	TGTGCCAGCAGCCCGGGACAGAACTATGGCTACACCTTC	CASSPGQNYGYTF
.	.	TRBJ1-2	TRBV7-9	TGTTCCAGCAGCTTAGGTCCGGAGGGCTACACCTTC	CSSSLGPEGYTF
once	.	TRBJ2-1	TRBV29-1	TGCAGCGTTGCCGGGACAAAAAAGGACAATGAGCAGTTCTTC	CSVAGTKKDNEQFF
.	.	TRBJ2-1	TRBV7-9	TGTGCCAGCAGCTTAGTGGGACTTCCTATCAATGAGCAGTTCTTC	CASSLVGLPINEQFF
.	TRBD2	TRBJ2-3	TRBV9	TGTGCCAGCAGCGTCGGACTAGCGGGAGATACGCAGTATTTT	CASSVGLAGDTQYF
.	.	TRBJ2-1	TRBV29-1	TGCAGCGCCTGTGGGGCTTCCAATGAGCAGTTCTTC	CSACGASNEQFF
.	TRBD1	TRBJ1-1	TRBV29-1	TGCAGCGCCGGGACAGGGTCTGTGGAAGCTTTCTTT	CSAGTGSVEAFF
.	.	TRBJ1-2	TRBV7-9	TGTGCCAGCAGCCGAGCGGGTACGTCCGCTAACTATGGCTACACCTTC	CASSRAGTSANYGYTF
.	TRBD1	TRBJ1-1	TRBV6-5	TGTGCCAGCAGGCAGGGGGCTTCGGCTACTGAAGCTTTCTTT	CASRQGASATEAFF
.	TRBD2	TRBJ2-7	TRBV5-4	TGTGCCAGCAGCCTCTTATCGGGAGGCCCCGAGCAGTACTTC	CASSLLSGGPEQYF
.	TRBD1	TRBJ1-3	TRBV7-2	TGTGCCAGCAGCATGGACAGGGTTGGAAACACCATATATTTT	CASSMDRVGNTIYF
.	.	TRBJ2-7	TRBV30	TGTGCCTGGAACCAGGGGACATCCGCCTACGAGCAGTACTTC	CAWNQGTSAYEQYF
.	TRBD1	TRBJ1-5	TRBV7-8	TGTGCCAGCAGCTTACTCAGGGGGATTAGCAATCAGCCCCAGCATTTT	CASSLLRGISNQPQHF
.	.	TRBJ1-1	TRBV9	TGTGCCAGCAGCGTAGGAGACAGAATGAACACTGAAGCTTTCTTT	CASSVGDRMNTEAFF
.	TRBD2	TRBJ2-3	TRBV7-9	TGTGCCAGCAGCTTCCGACTAGCGGGGGCAACAGATACGCAGTATTTT	CASSFRLAGATDTQYF
.	.	TRBJ2-7	TRBV11-2	TGTGCCAGCAGCCATAGCTCGTACGAGCAGTACTTC	CASSHSSYEQYF
.	.	TRBJ1-3	TRBV7-9	TGTGCCAGCAGCTTCGACGGTGGCAGGATAGGAAACACCATATATTTT	CASSFDGGRIGNTIYF
.	.	TRBJ2-3	TRBV11-2	TGTGCCAGCAGCTTAGAACCGACATGGCCATACACAGATACGCAGTATTTT	CASSLEPTWPYTDTQYF
.	TRBD2	TRBJ2-1	TRBV6-5	TGTGCCAGCAGTTCCGATGGAGCGGGGGTCGAGCAGTTCTTC	CASSSDGAGVEQFF
few	.	TRBJ1-4	TRBV28	TGTGCCAGCAGCCCCTTAGAAGAAAAACTGTTTTTT	CASSPLEEKLFF